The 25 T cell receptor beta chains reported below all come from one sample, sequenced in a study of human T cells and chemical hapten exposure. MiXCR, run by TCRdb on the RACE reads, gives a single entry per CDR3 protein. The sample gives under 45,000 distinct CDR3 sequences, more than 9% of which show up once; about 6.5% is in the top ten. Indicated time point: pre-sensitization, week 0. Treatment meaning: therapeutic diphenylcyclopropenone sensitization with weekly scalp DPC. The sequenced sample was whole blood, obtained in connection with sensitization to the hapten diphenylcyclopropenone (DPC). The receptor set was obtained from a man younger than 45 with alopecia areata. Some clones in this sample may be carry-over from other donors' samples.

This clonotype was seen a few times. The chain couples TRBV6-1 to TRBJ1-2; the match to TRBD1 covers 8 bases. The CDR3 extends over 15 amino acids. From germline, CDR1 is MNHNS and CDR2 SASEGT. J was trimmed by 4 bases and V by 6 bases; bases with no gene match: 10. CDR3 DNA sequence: TGTGCCAGCAGAGGTTTCCGGGACAGGTTCTATGGCTACACCTTC. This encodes CASRGFRDRFYGYTF.

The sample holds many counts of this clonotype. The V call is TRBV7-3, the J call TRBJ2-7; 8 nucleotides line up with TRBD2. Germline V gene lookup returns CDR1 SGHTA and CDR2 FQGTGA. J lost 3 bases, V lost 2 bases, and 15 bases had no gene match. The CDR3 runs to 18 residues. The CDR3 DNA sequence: TGTGCCAGCAGCTTAGTAGCGGCTACCCCCGGGAGGGGCTACGAGCAGTACGTC. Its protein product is CASSLVAATPGRGYEQYV.

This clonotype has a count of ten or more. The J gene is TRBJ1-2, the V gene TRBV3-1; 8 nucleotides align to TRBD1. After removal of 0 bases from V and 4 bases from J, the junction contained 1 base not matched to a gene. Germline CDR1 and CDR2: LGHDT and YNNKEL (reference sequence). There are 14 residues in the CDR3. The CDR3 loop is CASSQDTGGYGYTF. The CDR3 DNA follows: TGTGCCAGCAGCCAAGATACAGGGGGCTATGGCTACACCTTC. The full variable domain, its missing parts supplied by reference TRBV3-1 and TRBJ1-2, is DTAVSQTPKYLVTQMGNDKSIKCEQNLGHDTMYWYKQDSKKFLKIMFSYNNKELIINETVPNRFSPKSPDKAHLNLHINSLELGDSAVYFCASSQDTGGYGYTFGSGTRLTVV.

CDR3 coding DNA: TGTGCCAGCCGCTCTAGCGGCACAGATACGCAGTATTTT. Encoded protein: CASRSSGTDTQYF. The genes are TRBV6-2 or TRBV6-3 and TRBJ2-3, with D possibly matching TRBD2 (6 bases). The CDR3 runs to 13 residues. Trimming took off 8 bases at V and 1 base at J, with 10 bases between the two ends. CDR1 and CDR2 (germline): MNHEY, SVGEGT.

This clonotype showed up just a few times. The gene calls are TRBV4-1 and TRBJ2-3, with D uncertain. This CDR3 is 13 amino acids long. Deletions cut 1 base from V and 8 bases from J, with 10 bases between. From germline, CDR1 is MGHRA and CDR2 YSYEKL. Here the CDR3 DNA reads TGCGCCAGCAGCCAAGTACGGTTTGGTACGCAGTATTTT. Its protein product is CASSQVRFGTQYF.

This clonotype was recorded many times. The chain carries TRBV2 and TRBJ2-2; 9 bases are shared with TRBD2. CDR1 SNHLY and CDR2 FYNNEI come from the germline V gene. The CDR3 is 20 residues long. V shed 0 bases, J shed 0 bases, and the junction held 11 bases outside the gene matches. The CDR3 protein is CASSEALRLAGLTNTGELFF. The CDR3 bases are TGTGCCAGCAGTGAAGCGCTTAGGCTAGCGGGACTGACGAACACCGGGGAGCTGTTTTTT.

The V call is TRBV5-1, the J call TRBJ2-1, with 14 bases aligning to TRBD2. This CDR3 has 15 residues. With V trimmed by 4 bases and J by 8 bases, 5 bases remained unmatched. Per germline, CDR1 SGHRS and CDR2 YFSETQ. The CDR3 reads CASSDGTSGSDEQFF. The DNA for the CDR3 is TGCGCCAGCAGCGACGGGACTAGCGGGAGCGATGAGCAGTTCTTC.

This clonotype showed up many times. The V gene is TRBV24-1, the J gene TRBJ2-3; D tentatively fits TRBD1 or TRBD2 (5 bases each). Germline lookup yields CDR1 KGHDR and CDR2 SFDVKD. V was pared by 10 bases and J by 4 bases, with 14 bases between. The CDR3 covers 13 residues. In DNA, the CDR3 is TGTGCCACAGCCCGGGACGCCGCAGATACGCAGTATTTT. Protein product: CATARDAADTQYF.

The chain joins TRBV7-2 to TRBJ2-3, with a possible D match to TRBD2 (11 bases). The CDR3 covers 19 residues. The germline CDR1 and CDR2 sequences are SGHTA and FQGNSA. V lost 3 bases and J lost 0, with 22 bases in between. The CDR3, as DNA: TGTGCCAGCAGCTTCCGACAGGGGGCTAGCGGGAGGAGCACAGATACGCAGTATTTT. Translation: CASSFRQGASGRSTDTQYF.

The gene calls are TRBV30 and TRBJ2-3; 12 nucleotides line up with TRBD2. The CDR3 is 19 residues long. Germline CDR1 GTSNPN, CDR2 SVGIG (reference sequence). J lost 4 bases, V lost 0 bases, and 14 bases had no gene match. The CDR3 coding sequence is TGTGCCTGGAGTGTAGGGCTAGCGGGAGGGCCTCGGAGTCCAGATACGCAGTATTTT. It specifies CAWSVGLAGGPRSPDTQYF. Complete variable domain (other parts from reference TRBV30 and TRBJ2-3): SQTIHQWPATLVQPVGSPLSLECTVEGTSNPNLYWYRQAAGRGLQLLFYSVGIGQISSEVPQNLSASRPQDRQFILSSKKLLLSDSGFYLCAWSVGLAGGPRSPDTQYFGPGTRLTVL.

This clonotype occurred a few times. The CDR3: CASSETGVETQYF. CDR3 bases: TGTGCCAGCAGTGAGACAGGGGTGGAGACCCAGTACTTC. This chain uses TRBV6-2 or TRBV6-3 with TRBJ2-5, with 8 bases aligning to TRBD1. V shed 5 bases, J shed 5 bases, and the junction held 4 bases outside the gene matches. Per germline, CDR1 MNHEY and CDR2 SVGEGT. The CDR3 contains 13 residues.

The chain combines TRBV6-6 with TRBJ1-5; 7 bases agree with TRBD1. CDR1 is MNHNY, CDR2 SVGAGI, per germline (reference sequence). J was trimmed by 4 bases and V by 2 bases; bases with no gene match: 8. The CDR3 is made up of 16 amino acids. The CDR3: CASSYPGQGGNQPQHF. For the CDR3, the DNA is TGTGCCAGCAGTTACCCAGGGCAGGGGGGAAATCAGCCCCAGCATTTT.

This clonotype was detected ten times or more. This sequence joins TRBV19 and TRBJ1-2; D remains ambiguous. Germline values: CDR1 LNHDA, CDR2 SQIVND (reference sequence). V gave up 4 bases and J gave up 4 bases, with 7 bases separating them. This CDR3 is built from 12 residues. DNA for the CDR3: TGTGCCAGTAGTACGGGCGGCTATGGCTACACCTTC. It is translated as CASSTGGYGYTF.

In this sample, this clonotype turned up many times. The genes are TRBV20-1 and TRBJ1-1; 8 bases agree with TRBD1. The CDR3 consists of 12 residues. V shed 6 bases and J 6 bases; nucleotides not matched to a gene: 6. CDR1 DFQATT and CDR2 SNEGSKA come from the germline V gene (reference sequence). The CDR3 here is CSARQGFSEAFF. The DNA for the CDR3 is TGCAGTGCCCGACAGGGGTTCTCTGAAGCTTTCTTT.

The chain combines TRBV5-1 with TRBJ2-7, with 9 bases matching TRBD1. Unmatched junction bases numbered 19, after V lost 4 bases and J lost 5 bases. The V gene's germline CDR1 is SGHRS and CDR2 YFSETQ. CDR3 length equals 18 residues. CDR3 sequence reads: CASSPLIISDRGSHEQYF. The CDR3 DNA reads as TGCGCCAGCAGCCCCCTTATAATCTCGGACAGGGGAAGTCACGAGCAGTACTTC.

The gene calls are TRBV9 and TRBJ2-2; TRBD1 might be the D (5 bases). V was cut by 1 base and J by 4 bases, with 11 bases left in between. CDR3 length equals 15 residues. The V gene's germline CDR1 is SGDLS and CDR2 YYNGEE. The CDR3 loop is CASSVSPGFTGELFF. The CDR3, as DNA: TGTGCCAGCAGCGTATCCCCAGGGTTCACCGGGGAGCTGTTTTTT.

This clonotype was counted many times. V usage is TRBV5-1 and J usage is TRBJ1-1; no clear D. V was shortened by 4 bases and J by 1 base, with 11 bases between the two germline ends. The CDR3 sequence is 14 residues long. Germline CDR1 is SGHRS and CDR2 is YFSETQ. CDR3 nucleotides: TGCGCCAGCAGCCTCCTCGACCCGAACACTGAAGCTTTCTTT. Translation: CASSLLDPNTEAFF.

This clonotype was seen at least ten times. CDR3 bases: TGCAGTGCTAGAGATCGGACTAGCGGGAGCTACGAGCAGTACGTC. Protein sequence: CSARDRTSGSYEQYV. V is TRBV20-1 and J is TRBJ2-7; 13 nucleotides match TRBD2. CDR1 and CDR2 from the germline V gene are DFQATT and SNEGSKA (reference sequence). V lost 0 bases and J lost 3; bases outside the gene matches: 2. The CDR3 is 15 amino acids.

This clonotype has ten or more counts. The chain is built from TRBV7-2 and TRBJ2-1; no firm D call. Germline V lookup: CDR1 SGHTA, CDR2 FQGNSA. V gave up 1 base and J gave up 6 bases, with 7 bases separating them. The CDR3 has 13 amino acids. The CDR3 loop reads CASSLETRNEQFF. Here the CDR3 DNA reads TGTGCCAGCAGCTTAGAAACTCGCAATGAGCAGTTCTTC.

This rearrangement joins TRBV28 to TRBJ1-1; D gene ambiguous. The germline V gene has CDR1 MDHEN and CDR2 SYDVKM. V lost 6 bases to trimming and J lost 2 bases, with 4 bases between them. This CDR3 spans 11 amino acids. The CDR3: CASSVNTEAFF. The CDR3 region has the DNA TGTGCCAGCAGCGTAAACACTGAAGCTTTCTTT. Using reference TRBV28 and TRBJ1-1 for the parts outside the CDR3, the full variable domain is DVKVTQSSRYLVKRTGEKVFLECVQDMDHENMFWYRQDPGLGLRLIYFSYDVKMKEKGDIPEGYSVSREKKERFSLILESASTNQTSMYLCASSVNTEAFFGQGTRLTVV.

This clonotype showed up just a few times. Written as DNA, the CDR3 is TGTGCCAGTAACCCACCGGGGACAGGGAGCGGCTACACCTTC. It yields the protein CASNPPGTGSGYTF. The gene calls are TRBV19 and TRBJ1-2; 9 nucleotides match TRBD1. Trimming removed 7 bases from V and 8 bases from J; junction bases left unmatched: 11. The CDR3 has 14 residues. The germline CDR1 and CDR2 sequences are LNHDA and SQIVND (reference sequence).

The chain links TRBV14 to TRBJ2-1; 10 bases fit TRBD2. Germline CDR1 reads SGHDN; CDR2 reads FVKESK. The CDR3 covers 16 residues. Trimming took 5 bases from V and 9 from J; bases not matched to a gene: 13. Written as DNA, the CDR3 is TGTGCCAGCAGCAAGCTAGCCGGGACTAGCGCTCGTGAGCAGTTCTTC. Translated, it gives CASSKLAGTSAREQFF.

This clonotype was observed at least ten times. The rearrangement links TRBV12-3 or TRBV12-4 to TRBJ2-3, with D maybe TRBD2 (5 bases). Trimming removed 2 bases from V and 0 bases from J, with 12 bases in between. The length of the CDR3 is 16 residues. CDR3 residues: CASSLTAGRSTDTQYF. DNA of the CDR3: TGTGCCAGCAGTTTAACTGCGGGTCGAAGCACAGATACGCAGTATTTT.

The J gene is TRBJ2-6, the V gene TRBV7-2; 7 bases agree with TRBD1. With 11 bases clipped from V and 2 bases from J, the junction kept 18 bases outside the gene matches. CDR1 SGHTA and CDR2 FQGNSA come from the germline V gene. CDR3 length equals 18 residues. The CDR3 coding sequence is TGTGCCTTTCCGAACAGGGACAGAACCCGCCCTGGGGCCAACGTCCTGACTTTC. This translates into CAFPNRDRTRPGANVLTF.

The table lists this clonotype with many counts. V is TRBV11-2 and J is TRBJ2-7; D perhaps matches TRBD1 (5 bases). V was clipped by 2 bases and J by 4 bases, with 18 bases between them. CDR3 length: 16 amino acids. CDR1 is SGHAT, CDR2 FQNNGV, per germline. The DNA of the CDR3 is TGTGCCAGCAGCTTATCACCCAGGGCGGACGGATACGAGCAGTACTTC. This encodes CASSLSPRADGYEQYF.